Sequencing of this TCR beta chain was carried out in a study of T cells of healthy individuals. This clonotype was recorded a few times. TCRdb re-derived calls from the 5' RACE reads in MiXCR, one entry per CDR3 protein. The sample has around 98,000 distinct CDR3 sequences; approximately 15% are singletons. Germline CDR1 and CDR2: SGHTA and FQGNSA. The CDR3 extends over 13 amino acids. V lost 5 bases and J lost 9, with 14 bases in between. The sequence was collected from a human donor in good health. The chain carries TRBV7-2 and TRBJ2-1; possibly TRBD1 for D (7 bases). CDR3 protein: CASSPDREAEQFF. For the CDR3, the DNA is TGTGCCAGCAGCCCCGACAGGGAGGCTGAGCAGTTCTTC.